Here is one TCR beta chain with its context. Its antigen is not known. Germline V CDR1 and CDR2: DFQATT, SNEGSKA (reference sequence). The CDR3 has 11 amino acids. V was pared by 6 bases and J by 8 bases, with 10 bases between. Here immunoSEQ multiplex PCR was the method, and the copy in TCRdb shows in-frame clones only, minus some. The sample has 80,000 or so clones; over 70% are singletons. These data are taken from a study of radiotherapy plus CTLA-4 blockade in lung cancer. Across the study: The study recorded objective responses in 18% of patients and disease control in 31%.

Study observations and caveats: Per reports, early blood T cell clone dynamics, plus interferon-beta, forecast response most strongly. Tumor-derived TCR clones expanded in blood after radiotherapy plus ipilimumab.

Enrolled patients, whose metastatic non-small-cell lung cancer was chemo-refractory, received focal radiation plus CTLA-4 blockade with ipilimumab. The chain employs TRBV20-1 and TRBJ1-4; D unresolved. This receptor was identified in a human donor with non-small cell lung cancer whose response to radiotherapy plus ipilimumab could not be evaluated. Some clones in this sample may be carry-over from other donors' samples. The sample in question was peripheral blood, obtained from a patient treated with radiotherapy plus ipilimumab. As DNA, the CDR3 is TGCAGTGCCTACGGAGGGGAAAAACTGTTTTTT. It is translated as CSAYGGEKLFF.